Each of the 23 T cell receptor beta chains below was sequenced from the same sample in a study of lymphopenia after photon versus proton radiotherapy. Method: immunoSEQ multiplex PCR; TCRdb's copy keeps in-frame clones and lacks some. The profile shows some 42,000 clones, approximately 82% of them singletons. The source was peripheral blood, collected from a patient treated with proton-based radiotherapy. Source of these receptors: a woman in her sixties or seventies with pancreatic cancer.

J is TRBJ2-7 and V is TRBV27; 7 positions match TRBD1. Germline CDR1 and CDR2: MNHEY and SMNVEV (reference sequence). J was trimmed by 2 bases and V by 7 bases; bases with no gene match: 8. The CDR3 spans 14 residues. CDR3 residues: CASKQGSGTYEQYF. Written as DNA, the CDR3 is TGTGCCAGCAAACAGGGGAGTGGGACCTACGAGCAGTACTTC.

The chain recombines TRBV6-5 with TRBJ2-1; 7 bases fit TRBD2. Germline CDR1 reads MNHEY; CDR2 reads SVGAGI. The V gene end was trimmed by 2 bases and the J gene end by 3 bases; junction bases not matched to a gene: 4. The length of the CDR3 is 15 residues. The CDR3 here is CASSYLAARYNEQFF. In DNA form, the CDR3 reads TGTGCCAGCAGTTACCTAGCGGCTCGCTACAATGAGCAGTTCTTC.

The V call is TRBV7-2, the J call TRBJ1-3; no reliable D call. CDR1 is SGHTA, CDR2 FQGNSA, per germline. Trimming pared 5 bases from V and 3 bases from J, leaving 8 bases between. The CDR3 extends over 13 amino acids. The CDR3 region is CASSPLVGNTIYF. The CDR3 coding sequence is TGTGCCAGCAGCCCCTTAGTTGGAAACACCATATATTTT. The full variable domain, with the rest looked up from reference TRBV7-2 and TRBJ1-3, is GAGVSQSPSNKVTEKGKDVELRCDPISGHTALYWYRQSLGQGLEFLIYFQGNSAPDKSGLPSDRFSAERTGGSVSTLTIQRTQQEDSAVYLCASSPLVGNTIYFGEGSWLTVV.

The chain uses TRBV27 and TRBJ1-2, with TRBD1 matching over 8 bases. There are 14 residues in the CDR3. V trimming: 4 bases; J trimming: 6 bases; junction bases outside the gene matches: 7. Germline CDR1 and CDR2: MNHEY and SMNVEV (reference sequence). The CDR3 DNA follows: TGTGCCAGCAGTTACAATGGACAGGGTAATGGCTACACCTTC. Its translation is CASSYNGQGNGYTF.

This sequence joins TRBV15 and TRBJ2-2; 8 bases are a match to TRBD1. This CDR3 has 15 amino acids. Germline lookup yields CDR1 LNHNV and CDR2 YYDKDF (reference sequence). V shed 5 bases, J shed 5 bases, and the junction held 7 bases outside the gene matches. The CDR3 sequence: CATSDRGVGTGELFF. The CDR3 DNA follows: TGTGCCACCAGCGACAGGGGCGTAGGGACCGGGGAGCTGTTTTTT.

V gene TRBV5-1 combines with J gene TRBJ1-1; D gene unclear. V shed 6 bases and J shed 5 bases, with 14 bases lying between them. The germline gives CDR1 SGHRS, CDR2 YFSETQ. The CDR3 is 13 amino acids. This CDR3 reads CASTQSSVTEAFF. As DNA, the CDR3 is TGCGCCAGCACCCAATCGTCCGTAACTGAAGCTTTCTTT. Together with reference TRBV5-1 and TRBJ1-1, the CDR3 gives the full variable domain: KAGVTQTPRYLIKTRGQQVTLSCSPISGHRSVSWYQQTPGQGLQFLFEYFSETQRNKGNFPGRFSGRQFSNSRSEMNVSTLELGDSALYLCASTQSSVTEAFFGQGTRLTVV.

This chain links TRBV9 with TRBJ2-5, with D maybe TRBD1 (6 bases). V was shortened by 2 bases and J by 1 base, with 12 bases between the two germline ends. The CDR3 extends over 15 amino acids. The germline gives CDR1 SGDLS, CDR2 YYNGEE. The CDR3 spells CASSVSTGPQETQYF. DNA for the CDR3: TGTGCCAGCAGCGTGTCGACAGGTCCCCAAGAGACCCAGTACTTC.

The chain employs TRBV30 and TRBJ1-4; a possible D gene is TRBD1 (6 bases). V was cut by 7 bases and J by 7 bases, with 19 bases left in between. The CDR3 covers 14 residues. The germline V gene encodes CDR1 GTSNPN and CDR2 SVGIG (reference sequence). The CDR3 DNA reads TGTGCCTTCATGAGGGGGAGAGTGGGTGAAAAACTGTTTTTT. This translates into CAFMRGRVGEKLFF.

The chain carries TRBV23-1 and TRBJ2-1; no clear D gene. TRBV23-1 is annotated as an ORF whose role is uncertain. The ends were cut back, 11 bases at V and 6 bases at J, with 11 bases in the middle. There are 11 residues in the CDR3. CDR3 sequence (DNA): TGCGCCTGGCCGCAGGTCAATGAGCAGTTCTTC. Translated: CAWPQVNEQFF.

The chain links TRBV27 to TRBJ2-3; 8 bases are shared with TRBD2. After removal of 1 base from V and 5 bases from J, the junction contained 5 bases not matched to a gene. Germline assignment: CDR1 MNHEY and CDR2 SMNVEV (reference sequence). CDR3 length: 15 amino acids. CDR3 sequence (DNA): TGTGCCAGCAGTTTATTCCGGGAGGGGGTAGATACGCAGTATTTT. Translation gives CASSLFREGVDTQYF.

V and J are TRBV9 and TRBJ1-6; D unresolved. This CDR3 is built from 15 residues. Trimming cost V 0 bases and J 5 bases, with 9 bases left between them. CDR1 and CDR2 (germline): SGDLS, YYNGEE. The CDR3 region is CASSVESLDNSPLHF. CDR3 sequence (DNA): TGTGCCAGCAGCGTAGAATCACTGGATAATTCACCCCTCCACTTT. Variable domain in full (rest from reference TRBV9 and TRBJ1-6): DSGVTQTPKHLITATGQRVTLRCSPRSGDLSVYWYQQSLDQGLQFLIQYYNGEERAKGNILERFSAQQFPDLHSELNLSSLELGDSALYFCASSVESLDNSPLHFGNGTRLTVT.

The chain couples TRBV30 to TRBJ1-5; possible D gene TRBD1, 6 bases. V was clipped by 3 bases and J by 3 bases, with 12 bases between them. The CDR3 is made up of 14 amino acids. CDR1 and CDR2 from the germline V gene are GTSNPN and SVGIG (reference sequence). The CDR3 region has the DNA TGTGCCTGGAGGCAGGGGAAGGACAATCAGCCCCAGCATTTT. Its translation is CAWRQGKDNQPQHF.

A few counts support this clone. The V and J genes are TRBV14 and TRBJ2-3; the D gene is possibly TRBD1 (5 bases). The germline V and J ends were trimmed by 1 base and 0 bases, with 14 bases remaining between them. This CDR3 is 17 amino acids long. Germline CDR1 is SGHDN and CDR2 is FVKESK. CDR3 residues: CASSQGWGSSSTDTQYF. Written as DNA, the CDR3 is TGTGCCAGCAGCCAAGGATGGGGCAGCTCTAGCACAGATACGCAGTATTTT.

The CDR3 sequence: CATRDRTGVGTEAFF. The CDR3 nucleotides are TGTGCCACCAGAGATAGGACAGGGGTGGGCACTGAAGCTTTCTTT. The gene calls are TRBV15 and TRBJ1-1; 9 bases align to TRBD1. V was clipped by 6 bases and J by 4 bases; unmatched bases: 9. Germline V gene lookup returns CDR1 LNHNV and CDR2 YYDKDF (reference sequence). The CDR3 covers 15 residues.

The chain recombines TRBV9 with TRBJ2-5; a weak D match, TRBD2 (5 bases). Per germline, CDR1 SGDLS and CDR2 YYNGEE. The CDR3 is 14 amino acids. V lost 3 bases, J lost 4 bases, and 13 bases lay in between. The CDR3 DNA sequence: TGTGCCAGCAGCGCCGTCGGAGGCGGAGAGACCCAGTACTTC. Translating gives CASSAVGGGETQYF.

The chain uses TRBV18 and TRBJ1-5; D is undetermined. V was pared by 5 bases and J by 1 base, with 9 bases between. The CDR3 length is 14 residues. The germline gives CDR1 KGHSH, CDR2 LQKENI. The CDR3 nucleotides read TGTGCCAGCTCAGGGGATGTAAGCAATCAGCCCCAGCATTTT. This encodes CASSGDVSNQPQHF.

J is TRBJ2-3 and V is TRBV6-5, with 7 nucleotides matching TRBD1. V lost 3 bases, J lost 2 bases, and 8 bases stayed unmatched. The CDR3 extends over 16 amino acids. Germline V gives CDR1 MNHEY, CDR2 SVGAGI. Here the CDR3 reads CASSYQQGTLTDTQYF. The CDR3 bases are TGTGCCAGCAGTTATCAACAGGGGACCCTCACAGATACGCAGTATTTT.

This chain joins TRBV9 and TRBJ2-1; the D gene is possibly TRBD2 (5 bases). V was trimmed by 2 bases and J by 7 bases, leaving 19 bases between them. CDR1 is SGDLS and CDR2 is YYNGEE in the germline V gene. The CDR3 sequence is 16 residues long. CDR3 in DNA: TGTGCCAGCAGCGTGTTTCGGGAAGCTACTTATAATGAGCAGTTCTTC. Protein: CASSVFREATYNEQFF.

V usage is TRBV4-2 and J usage is TRBJ1-5, with unresolved D. V was trimmed by 0 bases and J by 3 bases, leaving 6 bases between them. The length of the CDR3 is 14 residues. Germline CDR1 and CDR2: LGHNA and YNFKEQ. This CDR3 is CASSQERNNQPQHF. Written as DNA, the CDR3 is TGTGCCAGCAGCCAAGAACGGAACAATCAGCCCCAGCATTTT.

The chain uses TRBV7-2 and TRBJ2-1, with TRBD1 matching 10 bases. Germline trimming cut 5 bases from V and 7 bases from J; bases unmatched to any gene: 8. Germline V gene sequence: CDR1 SGHTA, CDR2 FQGNSA. This CDR3 is 15 amino acids long. As DNA, the CDR3 is TGTGCCAGCAGCACCCGGGACAGGGGTGGGAATGAGCAGTTCTTC. It encodes CASSTRDRGGNEQFF.

This CDR3 reads CASSPRDFAGELFF. Written as DNA, the CDR3 is TGTGCCAGCAGTCCTAGGGATTTTGCCGGGGAGCTGTTTTTT. The rearrangement links TRBV27 to TRBJ2-2; D gene uncertain. The V and J ends lost 5 bases and 6 bases respectively, with 13 bases between them. Looked up from germline, CDR1 is MNHEY and CDR2 is SMNVEV (reference sequence). The CDR3 sequence is 14 residues long.

J is TRBJ2-5 and V is TRBV7-6, with 10 positions matching TRBD2. The CDR3 has 16 residues. Germline V gene sequence: CDR1 SGHVS, CDR2 FNYEAQ. V trimming: 4 bases; J trimming: 7 bases; junction bases outside the gene matches: 12. The DNA for the CDR3 is TGTGCCAGCAGCTCCACGAAGCGGGAGGGGCCAGGGACCCAGTACTTC. This gives the protein CASSSTKREGPGTQYF. Variable domain in full (rest from reference TRBV7-6 and TRBJ2-5): GAGVSQSPRYKVTKRGQDVALRCDPISGHVSLYWYRQALGQGPEFLTYFNYEAQQDKSGLPNDRFSAERPEGSISTLTIQRTEQRDSAMYRCASSSTKREGPGTQYFGPGTRLLVL.

This chain uses TRBV10-3 with TRBJ2-2; D gene unclear. The V gene lost 6 bases and the J gene lost 6 bases, with 11 bases spanning the gap. The CDR3 runs to 13 residues. Looked up from germline, CDR1 is ENHRY and CDR2 is SYGVKD. Written as DNA, the CDR3 is TGTGCCATCAGCCTAGAGCCCTCCGGGGAGCTGTTTTTT. Translation gives CAISLEPSGELFF.